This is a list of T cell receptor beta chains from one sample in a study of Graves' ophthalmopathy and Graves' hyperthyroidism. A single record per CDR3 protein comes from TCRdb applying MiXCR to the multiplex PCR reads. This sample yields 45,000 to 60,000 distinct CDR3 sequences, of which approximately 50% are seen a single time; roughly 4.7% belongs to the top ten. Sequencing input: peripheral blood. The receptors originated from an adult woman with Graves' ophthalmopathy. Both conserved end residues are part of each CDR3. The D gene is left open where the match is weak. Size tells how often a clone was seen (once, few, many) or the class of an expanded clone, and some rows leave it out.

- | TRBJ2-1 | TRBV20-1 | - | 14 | CSASGLADYNEQFF | TGCAGTGCCTCGGGACTGGCAGACTACAATGAGCAGTTCTTC
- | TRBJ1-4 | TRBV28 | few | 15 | CASTKGGHNNEKLFF | TGTGCCAGCACGAAGGGGGGGCATAATAATGAAAAACTGTTTTTT
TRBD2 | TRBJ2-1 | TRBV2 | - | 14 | CAGRTSGTYNEQFF | TGTGCCGGACGGACTAGCGGGACCTACAATGAGCAGTTCTTC
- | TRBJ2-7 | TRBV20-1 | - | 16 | CSADGGGGGASYEQYF | TGCAGTGCGGACGGTGGAGGGGGCGGAGCCTCCTACGAGCAGTACTTC
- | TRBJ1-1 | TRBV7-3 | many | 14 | CASSPSNRVTEAFF | TGTGCCAGCAGCCCCTCGAACAGGGTGACTGAAGCTTTCTTT
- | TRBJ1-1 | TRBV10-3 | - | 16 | CAISESWGTRNTEAFF | TGTGCCATCAGTGAGTCATGGGGAACACGGAACACTGAAGCTTTCTTT
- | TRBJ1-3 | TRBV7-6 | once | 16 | CASSLGTAISGNTIYF | TGTGCCAGCAGCTTAGGGACAGCGATCTCTGGAAACACCATATATTTT
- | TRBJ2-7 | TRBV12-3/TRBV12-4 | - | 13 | CASSFVALYEQYF | TGTGCCAGCAGTTTTGTGGCCCTCTATGAGCAGTACTTC
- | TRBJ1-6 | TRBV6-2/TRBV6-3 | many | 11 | CASTGNSPLHF | TGTGCCAGCACCGGTAATTCACCCCTCCACTTT
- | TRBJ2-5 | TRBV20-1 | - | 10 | CSAREETQYF | TGCAGTGCTAGGGAAGAGACCCAGTACTTC
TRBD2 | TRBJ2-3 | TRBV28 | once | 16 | CASIVRGLDGTDTQYF | TGTGCCAGCATCGTACGGGGACTAGATGGCACAGATACGCAGTATTTT
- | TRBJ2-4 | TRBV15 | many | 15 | CATSRDNEAGNIQYF | TGTGCCACCAGCAGAGATAATGAGGCCGGAAACATTCAGTACTTC
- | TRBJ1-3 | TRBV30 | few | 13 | CAWSAGSGNTIYF | TGTGCCTGGAGTGCTGGCTCTGGAAACACCATATATTTT
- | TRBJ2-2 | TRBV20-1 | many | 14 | CSASVAVNTGELFF | TGCAGTGCTAGTGTAGCGGTGAACACCGGGGAGCTGTTTTTT
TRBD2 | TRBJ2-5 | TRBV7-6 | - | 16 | CASSHSSGWNQETQYF | TGTGCCAGCTCACATTCTAGCGGGTGGAACCAAGAGACCCAGTACTTC
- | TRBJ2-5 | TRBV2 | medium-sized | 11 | CASNLKETQYF | TGTGCCAGCAACCTAAAAGAGACCCAGTACTTC
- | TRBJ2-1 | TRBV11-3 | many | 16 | CASSSLRDSSYNEQFF | TGTGCCAGCAGCTCTCTAAGGGATAGCTCCTACAATGAGCAGTTCTTC
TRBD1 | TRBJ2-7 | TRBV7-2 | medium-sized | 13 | CASSLGQGNEQYF | TGTGCCAGCAGCTTAGGACAGGGGAACGAGCAGTACTTC
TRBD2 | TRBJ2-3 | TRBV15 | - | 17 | CATSRALGTSGTYTQYF | TGTGCCACCAGCAGAGCTCTTGGGACTAGCGGGACATATACGCAGTATTTT
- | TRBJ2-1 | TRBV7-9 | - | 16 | CASSLEGDRDINEQFF | TGTGCCAGCAGCCTAGAGGGGGACCGCGATATCAATGAGCAGTTCTTC
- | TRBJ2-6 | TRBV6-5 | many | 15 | CASRTGVRGANVLTF | TGTGCCAGCAGAACCGGGGTTCGGGGGGCCAACGTCCTGACTTTC
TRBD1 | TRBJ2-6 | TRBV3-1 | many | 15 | CATGTGGAGANVLTF | TGTGCCACCGGGACAGGGGGTGCTGGGGCCAACGTCCTGACTTTC
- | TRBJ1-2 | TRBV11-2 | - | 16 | CASSATGSTANYGYTF | TGTGCCAGCAGCGCCACCGGCAGTACCGCTAACTATGGCTACACCTTC
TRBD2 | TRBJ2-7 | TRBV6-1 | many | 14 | CASRLAGGPNEQYF | TGTGCCAGCAGATTAGCGGGAGGGCCGAACGAGCAGTACTTC
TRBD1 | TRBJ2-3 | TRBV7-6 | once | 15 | CASSPPGGGTDTQYF | TGTGCCAGCAGCCCTCCAGGGGGAGGCACAGATACGCAGTATTTT
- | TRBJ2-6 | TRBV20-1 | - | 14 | CSAVPSERANVLTF | TGCAGTGCTGTCCCTAGCGAGAGGGCCAACGTCCTGACTTTC
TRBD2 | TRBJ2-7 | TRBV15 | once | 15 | CATSREREGNYEQYF | TGTGCCACCAGCAGAGAGCGGGAGGGGAACTACGAGCAGTACTTC
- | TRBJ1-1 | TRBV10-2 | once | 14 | CASSESRGGTEAFF | TGCGCCAGCAGTGAGTCAAGAGGGGGCACTGAAGCTTTCTTT
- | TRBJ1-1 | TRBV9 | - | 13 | CASSATTSGRALF | TGTGCCAGCAGCGCAACGACTAGCGGGAGGGCTCTCTTT
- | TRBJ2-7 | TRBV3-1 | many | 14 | CASSQGTPRNEQYF | TGTGCCAGCAGCCAAGGGACCCCCCGGAATGAGCAGTACTTC
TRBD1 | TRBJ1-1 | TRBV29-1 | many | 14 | CSVEGTGGITEAFF | TGCAGCGTTGAAGGGACAGGGGGCATAACTGAAGCTTTCTTT
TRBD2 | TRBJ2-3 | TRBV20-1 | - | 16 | CSARDLLAGVTGEQYF | TGCAGTGCTAGAGATCTTCTAGCGGGAGTAACGGGTGAGCAGTATTTT
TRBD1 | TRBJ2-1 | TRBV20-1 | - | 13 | CSAVGQEASEQFF | TGCAGTGCCGTGGGACAGGAGGCAAGTGAGCAGTTCTTC
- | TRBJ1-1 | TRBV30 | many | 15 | CAWTLMSGVATEAFF | TGTGCCTGGACCCTTATGTCAGGGGTCGCCACTGAAGCTTTCTTT
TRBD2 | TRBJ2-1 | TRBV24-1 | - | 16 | CATSASTSGSYNEQFF | TGTGCCACCAGTGCATCGACTAGCGGGAGTTACAATGAGCAGTTCTTC
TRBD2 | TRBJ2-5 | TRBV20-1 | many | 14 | CSAIPLAGVEAQYF | TGCAGTGCTATTCCACTAGCGGGAGTCGAGGCCCAGTACTTC